This paragraph covers one T cell receptor beta chain sequence. Antigen specificity is unknown. As part of library construction, unique molecular identifiers were attached to individual cDNA molecules. TCRdb passed the 5' RACE reads through MiXCR, listing each CDR3 protein once. Of some 100,000 distinct CDR3 sequences in the sample, approximately 15% are singletons; the top ten hold under 0.75%. These data come from a study of early T cells in non-severe SARS-CoV-2 infection. Study-level information: RNA in bulk from unsorted whole blood was sequenced, and chains were unpaired. Study-wide results and limits: Lookups in VDJdb leaned toward anti-spike CD8 responses and missed private and CD4 specificities.

In germline, CDR1 is DFQATT, CDR2 SNEGSKA (reference sequence). V lost 3 bases and J lost 7, with 18 bases in between. This CDR3 has 14 amino acids. This TCR came from an adult who was a healthcare worker with PCR-confirmed SARS-CoV-2 infection or an uninfected control (not recorded which). Sequences were obtained from whole blood. This chain connects TRBV20-1 to TRBJ2-5, with D tentatively TRBD2 (6 bases). CDR3 residues: CSARGGGPLGTQYF. The CDR3 DNA reads as TGCAGTGCTAGGGGGGGAGGCCCTTTAGGGACCCAGTACTTC.